This entry concerns a single TCR beta chain. These data originate in a study of T cells in Graves' hyperthyroidism and ophthalmopathy. TCR beta CDR3 sequences were amplified from RNA transcripts. HTBI primers were used for first-round RT-PCR of the TCR CDR3. From the multiplex PCR reads, TCRdb called clonotypes with MiXCR, one entry per CDR3 protein. The sample comprises hundreds of thousands of distinct CDR3 sequences, more than 30% of which are singletons, and around 10% rests with the top ten. The germline CDR1 and CDR2 sequences are LNHNV and YYDKDF (reference sequence). V was trimmed by 2 bases and J by 0 bases, leaving 7 bases between them. The CDR3 length is 14 residues.

This receptor was identified in a man younger than 30 with Graves' hyperthyroidism. The chain combines TRBV15 with TRBJ1-1, with D unresolved. Sequences were obtained from blood. The CDR3 spells CATSRRAMNTEAFF. The CDR3 coding sequence is TGTGCCACCAGCAGACGCGCCATGAACACTGAAGCTTTCTTT. Based on the CDR3 plus reference TRBV15 and TRBJ1-1, the full variable domain is DAMVIQNPRYQVTQFGKPVTLSCSQTLNHNVMYWYQQKSSQAPKLLFHYYDKDFNNEADTPDNFQSRRPNTSFCFLDIRSPGLGDTAMYLCATSRRAMNTEAFFGQGTRLTVV.